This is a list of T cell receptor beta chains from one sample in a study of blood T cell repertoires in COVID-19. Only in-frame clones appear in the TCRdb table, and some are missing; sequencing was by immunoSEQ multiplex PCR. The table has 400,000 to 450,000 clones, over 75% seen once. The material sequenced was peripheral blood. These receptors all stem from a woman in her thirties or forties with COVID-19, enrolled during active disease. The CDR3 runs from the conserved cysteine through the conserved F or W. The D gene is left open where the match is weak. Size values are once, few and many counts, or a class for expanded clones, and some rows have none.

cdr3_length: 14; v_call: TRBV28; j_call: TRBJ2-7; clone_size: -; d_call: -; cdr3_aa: CASSPSNSYYEQYF; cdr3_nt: TGTGCCAGCAGCCCCTCGAACTCTTACTACGAGCAGTACTTC
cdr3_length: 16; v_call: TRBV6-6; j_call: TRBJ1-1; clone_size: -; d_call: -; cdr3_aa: CASSFARGMKSTEAFF; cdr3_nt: TGTGCCAGCAGTTTCGCCCGGGGGATGAAGAGCACTGAAGCTTTCTTT
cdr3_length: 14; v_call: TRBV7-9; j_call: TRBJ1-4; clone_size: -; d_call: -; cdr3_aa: CASSLEGAGEKLFF; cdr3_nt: TGTGCCAGCAGCTTAGAAGGGGCTGGGGAAAAACTGTTTTTT
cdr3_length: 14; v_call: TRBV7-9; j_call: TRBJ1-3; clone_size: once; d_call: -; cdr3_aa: CASRSRGTGNTIYF; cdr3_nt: TGTGCCAGCAGGTCCCGCGGTACGGGAAACACCATATATTTT
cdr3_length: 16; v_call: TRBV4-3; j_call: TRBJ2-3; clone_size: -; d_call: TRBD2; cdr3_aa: CASSLGLAGLGDTQYF; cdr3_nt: TGCGCCAGCAGCCTAGGACTAGCGGGGTTAGGGGATACGCAGTATTTT
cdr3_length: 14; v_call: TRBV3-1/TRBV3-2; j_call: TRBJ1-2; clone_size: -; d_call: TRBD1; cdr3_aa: CASSQAGTDYGYTF; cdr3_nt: TGTGCCAGCAGCCAAGCCGGGACAGACTATGGCTACACCTTC
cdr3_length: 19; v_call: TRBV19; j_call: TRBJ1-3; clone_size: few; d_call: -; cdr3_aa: CASSIHPGTPRSSGNTIYF; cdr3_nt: TGTGCCAGTAGTATCCACCCCGGGACACCTCGGAGCTCTGGAAACACCATATATTTT
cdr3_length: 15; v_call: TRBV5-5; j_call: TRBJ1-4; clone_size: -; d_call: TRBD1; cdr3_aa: CASSLQGQDREKLFF; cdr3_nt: TGTGCCAGCAGCTTGCAAGGACAGGACCGAGAAAAACTGTTTTTT
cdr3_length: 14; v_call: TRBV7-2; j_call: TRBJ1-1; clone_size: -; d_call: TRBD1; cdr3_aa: CASSSTNRGNEAFF; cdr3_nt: TGTGCCAGCAGCTCAACCAACAGGGGAAATGAAGCTTTCTTT
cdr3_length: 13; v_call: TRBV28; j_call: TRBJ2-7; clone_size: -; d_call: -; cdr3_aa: CASSLPNSYEQYF; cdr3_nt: TGTGCCAGCAGTTTACCTAACTCCTACGAGCAGTACTTC
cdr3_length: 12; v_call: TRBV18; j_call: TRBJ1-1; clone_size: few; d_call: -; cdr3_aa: CASSGTGNEAFF; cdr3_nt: TGTGCCAGCTCAGGAACAGGGAATGAAGCTTTCTTT
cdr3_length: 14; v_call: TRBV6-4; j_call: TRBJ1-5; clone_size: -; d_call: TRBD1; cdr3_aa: CASSEGPGGQPQHF; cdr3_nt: TGTGCCAGCAGTGAGGGGCCAGGGGGTCAGCCCCAGCATTTT
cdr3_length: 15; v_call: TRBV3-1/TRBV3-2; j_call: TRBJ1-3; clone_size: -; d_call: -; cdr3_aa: CASSHGPGEGNTIYF; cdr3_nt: TGTGCCAGCAGCCACGGCCCAGGGGAGGGAAACACCATATATTTT
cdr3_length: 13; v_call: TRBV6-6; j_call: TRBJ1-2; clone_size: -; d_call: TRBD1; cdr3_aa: CASSPTGVSGYTF; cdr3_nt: TGTGCCAGCAGTCCTACAGGGGTAAGCGGCTACACCTTC
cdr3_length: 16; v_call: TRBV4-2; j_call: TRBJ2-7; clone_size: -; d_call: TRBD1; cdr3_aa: CASSQLGGQGVSEQYF; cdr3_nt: TGTGCCAGCAGCCAACTCGGGGGACAGGGGGTAAGCGAGCAGTACTTC
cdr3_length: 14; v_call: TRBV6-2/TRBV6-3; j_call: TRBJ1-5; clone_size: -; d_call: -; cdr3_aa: CASSYSGGVQPQHF; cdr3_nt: TGTGCCAGCAGTTACTCGGGGGGAGTACAGCCCCAGCATTTT
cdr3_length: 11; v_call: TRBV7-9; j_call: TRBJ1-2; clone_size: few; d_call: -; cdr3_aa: CASTAHYGYTF; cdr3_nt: TGTGCCAGCACAGCCCACTATGGCTACACCTTC
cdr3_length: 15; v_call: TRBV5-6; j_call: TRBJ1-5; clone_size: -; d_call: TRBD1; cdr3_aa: CASSTRDRGDQPQHF; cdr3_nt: TGTGCCAGCAGCACCCGGGACAGGGGGGATCAGCCCCAGCATTTT
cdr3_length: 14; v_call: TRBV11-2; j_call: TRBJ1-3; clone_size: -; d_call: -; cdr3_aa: CASSLKGSGNTIYF; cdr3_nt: TGTGCCAGCAGCTTAAAGGGGTCTGGAAACACCATATATTTT
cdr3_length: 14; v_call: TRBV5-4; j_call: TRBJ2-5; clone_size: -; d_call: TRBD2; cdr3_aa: CASSLSGLKETQYF; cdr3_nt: TGTGCCAGCAGCTTGTCGGGACTAAAAGAGACCCAGTACTTC
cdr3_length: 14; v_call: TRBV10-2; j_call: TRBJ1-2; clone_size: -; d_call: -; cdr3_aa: CASSDSGLNYGYTF; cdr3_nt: TGCGCCAGCAGTGATTCAGGCCTTAACTATGGCTACACCTTC
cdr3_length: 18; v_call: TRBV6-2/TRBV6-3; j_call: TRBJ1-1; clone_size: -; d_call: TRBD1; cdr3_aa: CASSPLQGAKRMNTEAFF; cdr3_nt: TGTGCCAGCAGCCCTCTACAGGGGGCTAAAAGAATGAACACTGAAGCTTTCTTT
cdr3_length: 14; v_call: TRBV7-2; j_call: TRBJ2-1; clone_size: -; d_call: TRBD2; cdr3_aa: CASSPGTSVHEQFF; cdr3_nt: TGTGCCAGCAGCCCCGGGACTAGCGTCCATGAGCAGTTCTTC
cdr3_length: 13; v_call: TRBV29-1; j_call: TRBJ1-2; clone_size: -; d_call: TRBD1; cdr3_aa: CSVIDRVGYGYTF; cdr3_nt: TGCAGCGTTATTGACAGGGTCGGTTATGGCTACACCTTC